This is a list of T cell receptor beta chains from one sample in a study of blood T cell repertoires in COVID-19. Here immunoSEQ multiplex PCR was the method, and the copy in TCRdb shows in-frame clones only, minus some. In the table there are roughly 110,000 clones, approximately 90% of which are singletons. The sample taken for sequencing was peripheral blood. These receptors originate from a woman in her forties or fifties with acute or convalescent COVID-19. Both conserved end residues are part of each CDR3. The D gene is left open where the match is weak. Where a row states a size, it is once, few, many or the class of an expanded clone; other rows omit it.

j_call | d_call | clone_size | v_call | cdr3_length | cdr3_aa | cdr3_nt
TRBJ2-1 | TRBD2 | NA | TRBV7-8 | 17 | CASSLAGERGRGGEQFF | TGTGCCAGCAGCTTAGCGGGGGAGCGGGGGCGTGGAGGTGAGCAGTTCTTC
TRBJ2-7 | NA | NA | TRBV2 | 13 | CASSGQFSYEQYF | TGTGCCAGCAGTGGACAGTTCTCCTACGAGCAGTACTTC
TRBJ1-3 | TRBD1 | NA | TRBV2 | 16 | CASAGTEDSVGNTIYF | TGTGCCAGCGCCGGGACAGAAGATTCGGTTGGAAACACCATATATTTT
TRBJ2-1 | TRBD2 | once | TRBV7-3 | 14 | CASSLGAGDYEQFF | TGTGCCAGCAGCTTAGGGGCGGGAGATTATGAGCAGTTCTTC
TRBJ1-3 | TRBD1 | NA | TRBV7-3 | 13 | CASSLKQGSTIYF | TGTGCCAGCAGCTTAAAACAGGGGAGTACCATATATTTT
TRBJ2-3 | TRBD1 | NA | TRBV28 | 16 | CASSARPGQGTDTQYF | TGTGCCAGCAGTGCGCGGCCGGGACAGGGAACAGATACGCAGTATTTT
TRBJ2-6 | NA | NA | TRBV4-3 | 17 | CASSQGTGGIGANVLTF | TGCGCCAGCAGCCAAGGGACTGGGGGGATTGGGGCCAACGTCCTGACTTTC
TRBJ1-1 | NA | few | TRBV3-1/TRBV3-2 | 14 | CASSKSQGGTEAFF | TGTGCCAGCAGTAAGTCACAAGGGGGCACTGAAGCTTTCTTT
TRBJ1-5 | NA | NA | TRBV27 | 15 | CASSSEGQGSLAQHF | TGTGCCAGCAGCTCAGAAGGGCAGGGCTCCTTGGCCCAGCATTTT
TRBJ1-2 | TRBD1 | NA | TRBV6-5 | 13 | CASRGQANYGYTF | TGTGCCAGCAGGGGACAGGCTAACTATGGCTACACCTTC
TRBJ1-4 | TRBD1 | once | TRBV18 | 17 | CASSPSTGGEANEKLFF | TGTGCCAGCTCACCCTCAACAGGGGGCGAAGCTAATGAAAAACTGTTTTTT
TRBJ1-1 | NA | once | TRBV7-2 | 14 | CASSLQGSLAEAFF | TGTGCCAGCAGTTTACAGGGATCTCTGGCTGAAGCTTTCTTT
TRBJ1-2 | NA | NA | TRBV27 | 13 | CASSFQGAGGYTF | TGTGCCAGCAGTTTCCAAGGGGCAGGTGGCTACACCTTC
TRBJ2-1 | TRBD2 | NA | TRBV19 | 17 | CASNSAGGRAWYNEQFF | TGTGCCAGTAACTCAGCGGGGGGCCGAGCATGGTACAATGAGCAGTTCTTC
TRBJ2-3 | NA | once | TRBV14 | 18 | CASSQDIGGRPSTDTQYF | TGTGCCAGCAGCCAAGACATAGGTGGGAGGCCTAGCACAGATACGCAGTATTTT
TRBJ2-2 | NA | NA | TRBV9 | 17 | CASSLSPRGFWTGELFF | TGTGCCAGCAGCCTCTCTCCCAGGGGATTTTGGACCGGGGAGCTGTTTTTT
TRBJ2-7 | TRBD1 | NA | TRBV18 | 13 | CASSRDRGNEQYF | TGTGCCAGCTCACGGGACAGGGGAAACGAGCAGTACTTC
TRBJ2-1 | NA | NA | TRBV12-5 | 15 | CASGSLTVLLNEQFF | TGTGCTAGTGGTTCCCTAACGGTCCTATTAAATGAGCAGTTCTTC
TRBJ1-1 | NA | NA | TRBV7-2 | 18 | CASSALQGLYSHNTEAFF | TGTGCCAGCAGCGCCCTACAGGGCCTCTATTCCCACAACACTGAAGCTTTCTTT
TRBJ1-1 | NA | NA | TRBV30 | 12 | CAWSVGRTEAFF | TGTGCCTGGAGTGTTGGGCGCACTGAAGCTTTCTTT
TRBJ1-1 | NA | NA | TRBV5-5 | 13 | CASSSTGNTEAFF | TGTGCCAGCAGCTCCACAGGGAACACTGAAGCTTTCTTT
TRBJ2-1 | NA | NA | TRBV3-1/TRBV3-2 | 12 | CASSQVWAEQFF | TGTGCCAGCAGCCAAGTCTGGGCTGAGCAGTTCTTC
TRBJ2-5 | TRBD1 | NA | TRBV2 | 15 | CASIRDRALRETQYF | TGTGCCAGCATCCGGGACAGGGCGCTTAGGGAGACCCAGTACTTC
TRBJ2-3 | NA | NA | TRBV7-9 | 16 | CASSLARGGGADTQYF | TGTGCCAGCAGCTTAGCGCGAGGGGGTGGTGCAGATACGCAGTATTTT
TRBJ2-3 | TRBD2 | NA | TRBV28 | 15 | CASNGLREEPDTQYF | TGTGCCAGCAACGGCTTACGGGAGGAGCCAGATACGCAGTATTTT
TRBJ2-1 | NA | NA | TRBV7-9 | 12 | CASSPNNNEQFF | TGTGCCAGCAGCCCTAATAACAATGAGCAGTTCTTC
TRBJ2-3 | NA | once | TRBV28 | 11 | CASSSGDTQYF | TGTGCCAGCAGTTCAGGTGATACGCAGTATTTT
TRBJ1-2 | NA | NA | TRBV15 | 13 | CATSTGQQYGYTF | TGTGCCACCAGCACCGGACAGCAGTATGGCTACACCTTC
TRBJ2-5 | TRBD1 | few | TRBV19 | 14 | CASSQGTGSETQYF | TGTGCCAGTAGTCAGGGGACAGGGTCCGAGACCCAGTACTTC
TRBJ2-7 | NA | NA | TRBV5-6 | 13 | CASSPGWSREQYF | TGTGCCAGCAGCCCAGGGTGGAGTCGGGAGCAGTACTTC
TRBJ2-5 | NA | NA | TRBV5-4 | 13 | CASSLRGAETQYF | TGTGCCAGCAGCTTGCGTGGGGCAGAGACCCAGTACTTC
TRBJ2-1 | TRBD1 | NA | TRBV9 | 17 | CASSVFGITGADNEQFF | TGTGCCAGCAGCGTATTTGGTATCACAGGGGCAGACAATGAGCAGTTCTTC
TRBJ1-2 | NA | NA | TRBV30 | 13 | CAWSSNGQRGYTF | TGTGCCTGGAGTTCAAACGGCCAGCGCGGCTACACCTTC
TRBJ2-1 | TRBD2 | NA | TRBV19 | 13 | CASSLAGFNEQFF | TGTGCCAGTAGTCTAGCGGGGTTCAATGAGCAGTTCTTC
TRBJ2-4 | TRBD2 | once | TRBV9 | 15 | CASSVGGGGGNIQYF | TGTGCCAGCAGCGTAGGCGGCGGGGGGGGCAACATTCAGTACTTC
TRBJ2-3 | NA | NA | TRBV14 | 13 | CASSQKGADTQYF | TGTGCCAGCAGCCAAAAGGGGGCAGATACGCAGTATTTT
TRBJ1-2 | NA | few | TRBV12-3/TRBV12-4 | 12 | CASSASRVRYTF | TGTGCCAGCAGCGCCTCCCGGGTTCGCTACACCTTC
TRBJ1-6 | NA | NA | TRBV9 | 15 | CASSVGGTYNSPLHF | TGTGCCAGCAGCGTAGGCGGGACCTATAATTCACCCCTCCACTTT
TRBJ2-2 | NA | NA | TRBV21-1 | 17 | CASSKAGDTEATGELFF | TGTGCCAGCAGCAAAGCCGGGGACACGGAGGCTACCGGGGAGCTGTTTTTT
TRBJ2-3 | TRBD2 | NA | TRBV7-3 | 14 | CASSPGLARDTQYF | TGTGCCAGCAGCCCCGGACTAGCGAGGGATACGCAGTATTTT
TRBJ1-5 | NA | NA | TRBV6-2/TRBV6-3 | 15 | CASSYGTRKRQPQHF | TGTGCCAGCAGTTACGGGACAAGAAAACGTCAGCCCCAGCATTTT
TRBJ1-2 | NA | NA | TRBV28 | 15 | CASSFREVGYYGYTF | TGTGCCAGCAGTTTTCGGGAAGTAGGGTACTATGGCTACACCTTC
TRBJ2-2 | NA | NA | TRBV19 | 17 | CASSPALGGMNTGELFF | TGTGCCAGTAGTCCAGCCCTGGGAGGTATGAACACCGGGGAGCTGTTTTTT
TRBJ1-2 | NA | once | TRBV6-5 | 16 | CASSYATGGQTYGYTF | TGTGCCAGCAGTTACGCAACCGGTGGACAGACTTATGGCTACACCTTC
TRBJ1-2 | NA | few | TRBV4-1 | 13 | CASSPGQDYGYTF | TGCGCCAGCAGCCCAGGACAAGACTATGGCTACACCTTC
TRBJ1-1 | NA | NA | TRBV11-2 | 16 | CASSLWSGRENTEAFF | TGTGCCAGCAGCCTCTGGTCAGGACGGGAGAACACTGAAGCTTTCTTT
TRBJ2-3 | NA | NA | TRBV7-9 | 16 | CASSLLSSTGTDTQYF | TGTGCCAGCAGCTTACTATCCTCCACGGGCACAGATACGCAGTATTTT
TRBJ2-2 | TRBD2 | NA | TRBV30 | 15 | CAWRKAGANTGELFF | TGTGCCTGGAGGAAAGCGGGAGCGAACACCGGGGAGCTGTTTTTT
TRBJ1-1 | NA | NA | TRBV30 | 15 | CAWTQWGTGRTEAFF | TGTGCCTGGACCCAGTGGGGTACAGGGCGCACTGAAGCTTTCTTT
TRBJ2-3 | NA | NA | TRBV27 | 15 | CASSTGYSSTDTQYF | TGTGCCAGCAGTACAGGATACTCTAGCACAGATACGCAGTATTTT